The clone carrying this TCR beta chain turned up a few times. The target antigen is unknown. J lost 2 bases, V lost 3 bases, and 6 bases had no gene match. The length of the CDR3 is 16 residues. CDR1 is SGHTA and CDR2 is FQGNSA in the germline V gene. The sample originates from a study of T-cell memory formation after mild COVID-19. The overall study: The study found TCR clusters largely donor specific.

From 5'RACE with constant-segment primers came TCR alpha and TCR beta cDNA libraries that carried sample barcodes and UMIs. TCRdb re-called the 5' RACE reads with MiXCR, one entry per CDR3 protein. Of approximately 270,000 distinct CDR3 sequences listed, under 20% are singletons. Study results and caveats: Clones shrinking between day 15 and 85 showed a balanced CD4/CD8 split, and those that grew later tilted toward CD4+.

The sequence was collected from a man younger than 35 who had mild COVID-19 (a few samples of this study predate the infection). Cell type and time point are not known. The material sequenced was PBMCs or a T cell subset sorted from them (not recorded which). The genes are TRBV7-2 and TRBJ1-3; TRBD1 aligns across 8 bases. In DNA, the CDR3 is TGTGCCAGCAGCTTCCCCGGGACAGGAGCTGGAAACACCATATATTTT. Translated: CASSFPGTGAGNTIYF.